This T cell receptor (beta chain) appears in the sequencing data of a study of T cell clusters in autoimmune cytopenias (dated by TCRdb to about 2019). Regarding the complete study: Among healthy donor controls, the mean age was about 55 years, the median age was around 61 years, and 22 of 43 were female. A median TRB sequencing depth of about 50,000 reads per sample was reached, and a median of roughly 2,500 distinct TRB clonotypes per sample was obtained. Peripheral blood TRB and IGH repertoires were sequenced in autoimmune cytopenia patients at active disease and during treatment follow-up, alongside healthy, CLL and autoimmune hepatitis controls. The study was designed to test whether a disease-specific immune repertoire signature usable as a blood-based biomarker is carried by autoimmune cytopenia patients. Controls were about 24 age-matched healthy donors for primary cytopenia and approximately 15 age-matched CLL patients for secondary cytopenia. Autoimmune hepatitis repertoires were compared with those of about 25 age- and sex-matched healthy donors. Paper-wide results and their limitations: Healthy donors showed 2.5 to 3-fold more exclusive TRB clusters than active autoimmune hepatitis patients, consistent with an autoimmunity-wide signature. GLIPH results suggested that primary autoimmune cytopenia patients were missing physiological T cell clusters, with 51 clusters found only in healthy donors compared with more than 15 found only in patients. In the comparison of secondary cytopenia with CLL, no cluster-lack signature showed up, apparently because the dominant lymphoma-associated repertoire masked the signature. The T cell clusters were defined only in silico, and the functional role of the clusters still needed to be validated experimentally. TRB repertoire shifts, with less even repertoires in secondary cytopenia and CLL, mostly reflected lymphoma bias rather than autoimmunity.

To amplify TRB rearrangements, a touch-down multiplex PCR protocol was run with the TRB-A and TRB-B primer pools combined in a single tube. Illumina adapters and sample indices were added to the amplicons through two consecutive PCR reactions using Phusion HS II polymerase. After gel purification with the NucleoSpin Gel and PCR Clean-up kit, the amplicons were quantified by Qubit and checked for quality on an Agilent 2100 Bioanalyzer. Libraries were sequenced on an Illumina MiSeq using 600-cycle, single-indexed, paired-end runs. For the original study's pipeline: TRB reads were aligned and assembled with MiXCR version 2.1.12 using the default MiXCR reference library. A clone was defined by each unique CDR3 nucleotide sequence, and the analysis included only productive sequences supported by at least two reads. Repertoire diversity was assessed by alpha-parameterized diversity profiles (alpha 0 to 5), including Shannon (alpha 1) and Simpson (alpha 2) indices, computed with an R script. The tcR package was used to compute combinatorial TRB VJ usage, which was then compared between cohorts by principal component analysis with ade4. TCRbeta CDR3s were clustered with GLIPH on cohort pairs matched by age and read depth, and cluster frequencies were compared by Wilcoxon test. TCRdb reprocessed the reads, and each CDR3 protein sequence is entered once, without DNA. TCRdb, not the authors, supplied the V and J calls. This sample's table has entries for under 6,500 distinct CDR3 sequences. The ten most abundant clones make up about 21% of the sample.

Its CDR3 holds 15 amino acids, cysteine through phenylalanine. No DNA accompanies this entry. Based on the germline V gene, the CDR1 and CDR2 sequences are SGHTA and FQGNSA. TRB amplification used about 230 ng of peripheral blood genomic DNA, 30,000 to 40,000 genome equivalents, per sample. This clonotype is medium-sized (0.01 to 0.1%), judged from its frequency; no count is recorded. The antigen it recognizes is unknown. These same data were also listed under a study on T cell repertoires in aging, cancer and after chemotherapy. The second study's paper adds: Six donor age groups were covered, ranging from 30 or younger up to 70 or older, and each group contained at least three individuals. Control TCR repertoires from healthy donors were recorded over several months to years, and clear clonal overlap was observed across re-sampling. About 9.3 million TCR reads were contained in the full dataset. Untreated patients with hematological or solid cancers showed significantly lower blood TCR diversity and higher clonality than age-matched healthy donors. Declining TCR diversity with age in healthy donors was mainly explained by loss of richness; in cancer patients, loss of evenness also contributed. Median generation probability increased over the chemotherapy interval in both cancer cohorts, suggesting repertoire reconstitution through rebound thymic output. According to the authors, the repertoire data do not allow conclusions to be drawn about immunological memory after chemotherapy. To examine immunoaging and T cell reconstitution after chemotherapy, the study profiled TCR beta repertoires in peripheral blood from healthy donors and cancer patients. The cohort comprised 218 cancer patients, 85 to 94 with hematological and fewer than 140 with solid cancers, plus 95 healthy donors as a reference group. TRB sequences were processed with MiXCR versions 2.12 and 3.0.5. The repertoire metrics were Shannon diversity, evenness, clonality (calculated as one minus evenness), and diversity profiles parameterized by alpha from 0 to 5. The IGoR algorithm was used to calculate generation probabilities of clones in the paired pre- and post-chemotherapy samples.

The receptor was derived from a human donor in good health. The chain is encoded by TRBV7-2 joined to TRBJ2-3; the TCRdb D gene call, TRBD2, has no DNA to confirm it. The source material was peripheral blood. Here the CDR3 is given as CASSQQLAGWDTQYF.